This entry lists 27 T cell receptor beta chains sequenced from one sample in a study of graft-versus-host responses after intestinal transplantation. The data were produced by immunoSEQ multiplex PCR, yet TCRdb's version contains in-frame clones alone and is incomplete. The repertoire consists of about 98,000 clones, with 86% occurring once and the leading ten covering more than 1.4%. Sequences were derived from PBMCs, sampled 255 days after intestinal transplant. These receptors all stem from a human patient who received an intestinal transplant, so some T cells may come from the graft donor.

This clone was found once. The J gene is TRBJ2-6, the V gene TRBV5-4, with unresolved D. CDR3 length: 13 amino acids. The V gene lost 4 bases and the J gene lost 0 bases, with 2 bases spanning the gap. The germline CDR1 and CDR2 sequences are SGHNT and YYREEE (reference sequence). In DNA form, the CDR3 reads TGTGCCAGCAGCACCTCTGGGGCCAACGTCCTGACTTTC. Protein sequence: CASSTSGANVLTF.

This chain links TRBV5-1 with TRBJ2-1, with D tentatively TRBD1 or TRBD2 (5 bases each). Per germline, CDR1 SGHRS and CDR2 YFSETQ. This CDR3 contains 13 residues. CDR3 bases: TGCGCGACGGGGATAGAGGGGTACAATGAGCAGTTCTTC. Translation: CATGIEGYNEQFF.

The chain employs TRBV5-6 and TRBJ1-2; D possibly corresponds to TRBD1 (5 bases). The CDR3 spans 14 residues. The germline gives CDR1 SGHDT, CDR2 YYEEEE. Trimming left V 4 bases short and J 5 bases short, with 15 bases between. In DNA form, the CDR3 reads TGTGCCAGCAGCCCCTCCGGGGGGGAGTATGGCTACACCTTC. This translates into CASSPSGGEYGYTF.

CDR3 in amino acids: CASSEGTGNHEQFF. The CDR3 bases are TGTGCCAGCAGTGAAGGAACAGGGAACCATGAGCAGTTCTTC. The chain uses TRBV2 and TRBJ2-1; D might be TRBD1 (6 bases). CDR3 length: 14 amino acids. V was trimmed by 1 base and J by 8 bases, leaving 12 bases between them. CDR1 and CDR2 from the germline V gene are SNHLY and FYNNEI.

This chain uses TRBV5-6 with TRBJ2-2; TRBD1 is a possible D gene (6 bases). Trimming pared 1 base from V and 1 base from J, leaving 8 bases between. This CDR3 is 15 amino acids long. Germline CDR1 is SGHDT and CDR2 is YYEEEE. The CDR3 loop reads CASSLQGRNTGELFF. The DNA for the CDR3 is TGTGCCAGCAGCTTGCAGGGGCGGAACACCGGGGAGCTGTTTTTT.

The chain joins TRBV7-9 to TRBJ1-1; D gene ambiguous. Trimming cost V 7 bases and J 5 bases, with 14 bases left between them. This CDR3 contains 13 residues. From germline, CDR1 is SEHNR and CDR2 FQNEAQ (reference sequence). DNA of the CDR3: TGTGCCAGCACCGCCCAGCCGATGACTGAAGCTTTCTTT. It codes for CASTAQPMTEAFF.

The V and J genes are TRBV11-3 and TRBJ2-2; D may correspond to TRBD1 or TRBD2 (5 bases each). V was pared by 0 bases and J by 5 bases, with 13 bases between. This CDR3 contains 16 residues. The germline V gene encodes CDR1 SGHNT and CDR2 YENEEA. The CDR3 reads CASSLDPGTATGELFF. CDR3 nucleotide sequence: TGTGCCAGCAGCTTAGACCCTGGGACCGCGACCGGGGAGCTGTTTTTT. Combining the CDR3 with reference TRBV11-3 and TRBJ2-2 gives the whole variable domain EAGVVQSPRYKIIEKKQPVAFWCNPISGHNTLYWYLQNLGQGPELLIRYENEEAVDDSQLPKDRFSAERLKGVDSTLKIQPAELGDSAVYLCASSLDPGTATGELFFGEGSRLTVL.

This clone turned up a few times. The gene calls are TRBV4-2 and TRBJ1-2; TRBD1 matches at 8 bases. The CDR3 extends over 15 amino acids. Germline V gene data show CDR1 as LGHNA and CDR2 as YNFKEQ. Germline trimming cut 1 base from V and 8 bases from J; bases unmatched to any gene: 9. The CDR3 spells CASSQGQGTYGGYTF. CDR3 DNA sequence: TGTGCCAGCAGCCAAGGACAGGGGACGTATGGGGGCTACACCTTC.

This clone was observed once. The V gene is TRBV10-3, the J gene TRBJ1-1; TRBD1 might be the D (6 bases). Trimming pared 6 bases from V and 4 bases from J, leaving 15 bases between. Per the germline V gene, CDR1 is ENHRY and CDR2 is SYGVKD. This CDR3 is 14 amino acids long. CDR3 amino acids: CAISRQQGATEAFF. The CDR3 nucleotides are TGTGCCATCAGCCGCCAACAGGGTGCCACTGAAGCTTTCTTT.

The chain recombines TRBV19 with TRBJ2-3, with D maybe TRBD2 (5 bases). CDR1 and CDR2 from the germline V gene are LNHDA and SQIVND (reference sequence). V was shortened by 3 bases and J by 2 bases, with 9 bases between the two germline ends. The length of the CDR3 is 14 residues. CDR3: CASSIGLATDTQYF. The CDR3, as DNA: TGTGCCAGTAGTATCGGACTGGCCACAGATACGCAGTATTTT.

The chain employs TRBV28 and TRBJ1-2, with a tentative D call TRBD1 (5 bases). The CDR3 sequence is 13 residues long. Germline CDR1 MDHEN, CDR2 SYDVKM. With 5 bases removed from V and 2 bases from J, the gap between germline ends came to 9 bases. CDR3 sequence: CASSLGVNYGYTF. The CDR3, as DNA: TGTGCCAGCAGTCTAGGGGTCAACTATGGCTACACCTTC.

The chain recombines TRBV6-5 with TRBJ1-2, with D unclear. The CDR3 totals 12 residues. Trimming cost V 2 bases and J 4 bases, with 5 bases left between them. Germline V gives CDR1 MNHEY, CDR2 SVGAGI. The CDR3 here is CASSYRGYGYTF. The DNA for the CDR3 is TGTGCCAGCAGTTACCGGGGCTATGGCTACACCTTC.

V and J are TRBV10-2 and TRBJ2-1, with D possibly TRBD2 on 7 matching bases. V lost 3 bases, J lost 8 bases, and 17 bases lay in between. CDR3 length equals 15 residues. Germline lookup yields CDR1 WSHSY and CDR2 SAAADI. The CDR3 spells CASSELGGGLYEQFF. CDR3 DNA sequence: TGCGCCAGCAGTGAATTGGGGGGGGGCCTCTATGAGCAGTTCTTC.

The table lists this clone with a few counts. DNA for the CDR3: TGTGCCAGCAGTGACTCGGCTAGCGGGGCGAACACCGGGGAGCTGTTTTTT. Translated: CASSDSASGANTGELFF. This chain uses TRBV6-4 with TRBJ2-2, with TRBD2 matching over 9 bases. V was pared by 0 bases and J by 0 bases, with 2 bases of the junction left unmatched. The CDR3 covers 17 residues. CDR1 and CDR2 from the germline V gene are MRHNA and SNTAGT.

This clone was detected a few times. CDR3 sequence reads: CASRLDYEQYF. The CDR3 DNA sequence: TGTGCCAGCAGACTAGACTACGAGCAGTACTTC. The chain joins TRBV7-2 to TRBJ2-7, with a possible D match to TRBD2 (5 bases). The germline CDR1 and CDR2 sequences are SGHTA and FQGNSA. The V and J ends lost 6 bases and 3 bases respectively, with 6 bases between them. The CDR3 length is 11 residues.

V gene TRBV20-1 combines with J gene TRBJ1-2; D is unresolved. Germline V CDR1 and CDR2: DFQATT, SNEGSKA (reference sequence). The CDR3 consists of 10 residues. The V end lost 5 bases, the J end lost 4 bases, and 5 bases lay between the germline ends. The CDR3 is CSAGPYGYTF. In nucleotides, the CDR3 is TGCAGTGCTGGCCCCTATGGCTACACCTTC.

The CDR3 DNA follows: TGCGCCAGCAGTGAGATAGCGACCTATGGCTACACCTTC. Translated: CASSEIATYGYTF. The chain uses TRBV10-2 and TRBJ1-2; D gene ambiguous. Germline CDR1 reads WSHSY; CDR2 reads SAAADI. The CDR3 has 13 amino acids. V dropped 2 bases and J dropped 4 bases, with 8 bases sitting between them.

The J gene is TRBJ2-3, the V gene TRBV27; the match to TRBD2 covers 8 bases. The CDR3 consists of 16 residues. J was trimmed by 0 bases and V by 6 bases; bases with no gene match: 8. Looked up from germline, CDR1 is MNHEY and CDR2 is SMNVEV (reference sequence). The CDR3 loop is CASRSSGPTSTDTQYF. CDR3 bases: TGTGCCAGCAGGTCTAGCGGGCCCACTAGCACAGATACGCAGTATTTT.

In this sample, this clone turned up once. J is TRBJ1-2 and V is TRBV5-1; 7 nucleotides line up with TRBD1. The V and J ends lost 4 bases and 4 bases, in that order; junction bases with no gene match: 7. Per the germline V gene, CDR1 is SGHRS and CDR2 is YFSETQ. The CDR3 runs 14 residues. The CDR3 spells CASSTGVHSYGYTF. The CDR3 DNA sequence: TGCGCCAGCAGCACAGGGGTCCACAGCTATGGCTACACCTTC.

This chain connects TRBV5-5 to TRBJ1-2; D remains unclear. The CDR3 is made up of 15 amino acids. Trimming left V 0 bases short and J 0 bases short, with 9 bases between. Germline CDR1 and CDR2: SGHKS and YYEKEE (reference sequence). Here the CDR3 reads CASSLEGNSNYGYTF. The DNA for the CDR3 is TGTGCCAGCAGCTTGGAAGGCAACTCTAACTATGGCTACACCTTC.

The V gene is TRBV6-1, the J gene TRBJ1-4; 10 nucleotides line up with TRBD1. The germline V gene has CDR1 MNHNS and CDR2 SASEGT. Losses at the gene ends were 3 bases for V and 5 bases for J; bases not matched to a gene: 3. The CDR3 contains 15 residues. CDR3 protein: CASSESTGGNEKLFF. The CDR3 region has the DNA TGTGCCAGCAGTGAGTCGACAGGGGGCAATGAAAAACTGTTTTTT.

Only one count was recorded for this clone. The CDR3 is CASSLGTSMSETQYF. The CDR3 nucleotides read TGTGCCAGCAGCTTAGGGACTAGCATGTCGGAGACCCAGTACTTC. The chain recombines TRBV11-2 with TRBJ2-5, with 8 bases matching TRBD2. With V trimmed by 1 base and J by 5 bases, 6 bases remained unmatched. Germline CDR1 is SGHAT and CDR2 is FQNNGV. This CDR3 is 15 amino acids long.

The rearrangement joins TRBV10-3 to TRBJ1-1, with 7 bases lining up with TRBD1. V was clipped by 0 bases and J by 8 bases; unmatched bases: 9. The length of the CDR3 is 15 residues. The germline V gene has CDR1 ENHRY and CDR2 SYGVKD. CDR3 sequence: CAISESGTAVKEAFF. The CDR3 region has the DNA TGTGCCATCAGTGAGTCAGGGACAGCCGTAAAGGAAGCTTTCTTT.

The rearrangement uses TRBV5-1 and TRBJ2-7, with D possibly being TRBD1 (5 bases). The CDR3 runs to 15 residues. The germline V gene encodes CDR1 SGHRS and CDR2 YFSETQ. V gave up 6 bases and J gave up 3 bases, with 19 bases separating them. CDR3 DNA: TGCGCCAGCACCCCCCGATGGGGAACAGGCTACGAGCAGTACTTC. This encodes CASTPRWGTGYEQYF. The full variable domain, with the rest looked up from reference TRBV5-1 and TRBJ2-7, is KAGVTQTPRYLIKTRGQQVTLSCSPISGHRSVSWYQQTPGQGLQFLFEYFSETQRNKGNFPGRFSGRQFSNSRSEMNVSTLELGDSALYLCASTPRWGTGYEQYFGPGTRLTVT.

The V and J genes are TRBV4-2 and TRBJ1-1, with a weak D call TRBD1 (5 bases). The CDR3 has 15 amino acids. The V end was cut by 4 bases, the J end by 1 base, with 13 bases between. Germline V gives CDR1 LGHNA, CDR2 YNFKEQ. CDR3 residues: CASSPGPQGNTEAFF. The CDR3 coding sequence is TGTGCCAGCAGCCCGGGCCCTCAGGGGAACACTGAAGCTTTCTTT.

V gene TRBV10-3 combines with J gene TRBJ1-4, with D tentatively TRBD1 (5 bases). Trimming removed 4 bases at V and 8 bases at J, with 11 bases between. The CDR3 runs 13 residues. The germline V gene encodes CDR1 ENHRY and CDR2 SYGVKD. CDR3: CAISAAGREKLFF. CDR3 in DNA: TGTGCCATCAGTGCGGCAGGGAGGGAAAAACTGTTTTTT.

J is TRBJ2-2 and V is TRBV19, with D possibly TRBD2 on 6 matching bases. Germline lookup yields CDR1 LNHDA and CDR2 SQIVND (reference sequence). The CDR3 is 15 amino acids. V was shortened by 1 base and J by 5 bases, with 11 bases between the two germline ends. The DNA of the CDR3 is TGTGCCAGTAGTATAGGGGCCGGGGGTACCGGGGAGCTGTTTTTT. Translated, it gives CASSIGAGGTGELFF. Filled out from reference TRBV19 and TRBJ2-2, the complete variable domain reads DGGITQSPKYLFRKEGQNVTLSCEQNLNHDAMYWYRQDPGQGLRLIYYSQIVNDFQKGDIAEGYSVSREKKESFPLTVTSAQKNPTAFYLCASSIGAGGTGELFFGEGSRLTVL.